This TCR beta chain was observed in a study of T cells after yellow fever vaccination. V was cut by 3 bases and J by 3 bases, with 11 bases left in between. The CDR3 is 14 residues long. Per the germline V gene, CDR1 is MNHEY and CDR2 is SVGEGT. A word on this clonotype: Antigen specificity is unknown.

One entry per CDR3 protein results from TCRdb running MiXCR on the 5' RACE reads. The data contain 620,000 or so distinct CDR3 sequences, roughly 17% of them singletons. Study-wide findings and caveats: On re-exposure, the response was weaker but peaked faster, at day 5 versus 15. Overall, a small share of clonotypes was seen in both CD4 and CD8 compartments.

This clonotype originated in a man aged 18 to 35 who received the YFV17D yellow fever vaccine. V is TRBV6-2 or TRBV6-3 and J is TRBJ1-1; D call uncertain. The input for sequencing was PBMCs, taken 4 to 6 days after the first yellow fever vaccination. The CDR3 is CASSYKGPYTEAFF. The DNA for the CDR3 is TGTGCCAGCAGTTATAAAGGGCCGTACACTGAAGCTTTCTTT.